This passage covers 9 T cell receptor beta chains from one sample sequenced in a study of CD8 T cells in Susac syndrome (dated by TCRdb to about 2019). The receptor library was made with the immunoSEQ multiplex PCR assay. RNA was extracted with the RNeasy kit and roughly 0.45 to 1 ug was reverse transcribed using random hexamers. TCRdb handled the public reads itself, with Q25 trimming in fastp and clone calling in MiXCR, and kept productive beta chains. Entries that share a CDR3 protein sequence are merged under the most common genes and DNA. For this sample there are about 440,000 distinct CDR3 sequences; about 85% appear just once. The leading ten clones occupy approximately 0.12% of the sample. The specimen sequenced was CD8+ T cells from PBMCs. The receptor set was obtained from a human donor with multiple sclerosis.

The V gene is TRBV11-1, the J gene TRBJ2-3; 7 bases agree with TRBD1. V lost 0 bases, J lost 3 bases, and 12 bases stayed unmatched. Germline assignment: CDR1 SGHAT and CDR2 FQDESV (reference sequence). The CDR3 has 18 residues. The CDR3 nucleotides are TGTGCCAGCAGCTTAGCGCGGACAGGCGGCATGATAACAGATACGCAGTATTTT. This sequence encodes CASSLARTGGMITDTQYF.

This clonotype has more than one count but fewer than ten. CDR3 bases: TGTGCCAGCAGTTACAATGGACAGGCCACCGAGCAGTACTTC. Its protein is CASSYNGQATEQYF. The chain uses TRBV6-5 and TRBJ2-7, with 7 bases matching TRBD1. Unmatched junction bases numbered 7, after V lost 2 bases and J lost 6 bases. This CDR3 has 14 amino acids. The V gene's germline CDR1 is MNHEY and CDR2 SVGAGI.

The CDR3 DNA follows: TGTGCCAGCAGCTCTTATCCGACGTATCGCTCCTACGAGCAGTACTTC. Residues: CASSSYPTYRSYEQYF. The chain has TRBV11-2 and TRBJ2-7; D not certain. CDR1 SGHAT and CDR2 FQNNGV come from the germline V gene. The CDR3 loop spans 16 amino acids. The germline V and J ends were trimmed by 4 bases and 0 bases, with 16 bases remaining between them.

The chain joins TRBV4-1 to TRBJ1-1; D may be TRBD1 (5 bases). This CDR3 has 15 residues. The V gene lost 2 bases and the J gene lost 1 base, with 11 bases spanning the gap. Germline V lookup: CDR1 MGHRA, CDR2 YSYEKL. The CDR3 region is CASSQPAQGNTEAFF. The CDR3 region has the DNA TGCGCCAGCAGCCAACCGGCCCAGGGGAACACTGAAGCTTTCTTT.

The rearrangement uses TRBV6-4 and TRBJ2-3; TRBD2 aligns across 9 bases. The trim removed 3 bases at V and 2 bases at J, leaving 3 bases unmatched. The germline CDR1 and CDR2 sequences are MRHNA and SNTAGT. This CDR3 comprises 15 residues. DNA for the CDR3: TGTGCCAGCAGTGAGCGGGAGGGCCTCACAGATACGCAGTATTTT. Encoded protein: CASSEREGLTDTQYF.

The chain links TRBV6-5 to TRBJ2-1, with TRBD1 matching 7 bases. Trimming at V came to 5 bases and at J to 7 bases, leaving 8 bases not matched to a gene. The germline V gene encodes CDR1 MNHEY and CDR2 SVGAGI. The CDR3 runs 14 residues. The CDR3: CASSQSPGGNEQFF. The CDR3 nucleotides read TGTGCCAGCAGTCAATCGCCAGGGGGAAATGAGCAGTTCTTC.

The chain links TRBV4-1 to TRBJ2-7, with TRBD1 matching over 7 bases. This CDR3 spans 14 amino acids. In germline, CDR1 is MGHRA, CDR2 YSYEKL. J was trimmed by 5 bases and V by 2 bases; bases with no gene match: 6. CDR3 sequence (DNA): TGCGCCAGCAGCCAACTGACAGGGATCGACGAGCAGTACTTC. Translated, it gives CASSQLTGIDEQYF.

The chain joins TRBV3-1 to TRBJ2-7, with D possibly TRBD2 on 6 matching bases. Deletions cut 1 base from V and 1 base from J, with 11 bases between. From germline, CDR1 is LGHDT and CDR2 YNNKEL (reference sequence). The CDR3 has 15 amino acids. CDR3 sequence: CASSQGAGRSYEQYF. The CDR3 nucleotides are TGTGCCAGCAGCCAAGGGGCAGGGAGGTCCTACGAGCAGTACTTC.

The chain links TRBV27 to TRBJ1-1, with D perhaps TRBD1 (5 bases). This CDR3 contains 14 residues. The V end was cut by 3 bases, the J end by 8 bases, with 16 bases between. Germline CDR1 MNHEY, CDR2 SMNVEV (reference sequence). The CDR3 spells CASSFQFSGPEAFF. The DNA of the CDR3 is TGTGCCAGCAGTTTCCAATTTTCAGGGCCCGAAGCTTTCTTT.